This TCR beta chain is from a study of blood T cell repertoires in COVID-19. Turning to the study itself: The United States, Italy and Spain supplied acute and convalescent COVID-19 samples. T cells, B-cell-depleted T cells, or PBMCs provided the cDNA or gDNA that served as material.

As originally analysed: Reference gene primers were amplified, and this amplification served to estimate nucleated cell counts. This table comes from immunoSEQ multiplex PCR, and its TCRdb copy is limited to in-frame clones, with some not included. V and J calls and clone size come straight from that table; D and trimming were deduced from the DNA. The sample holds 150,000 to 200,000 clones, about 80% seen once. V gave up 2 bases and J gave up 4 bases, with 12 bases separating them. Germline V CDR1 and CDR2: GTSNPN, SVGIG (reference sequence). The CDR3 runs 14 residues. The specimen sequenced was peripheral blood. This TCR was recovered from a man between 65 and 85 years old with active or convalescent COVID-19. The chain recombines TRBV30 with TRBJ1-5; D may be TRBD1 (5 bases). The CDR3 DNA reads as TGTGCCTGGAGTTTAGTGGGGGGTAATCAGCCCCAGCATTTT. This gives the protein CAWSLVGGNQPQHF.